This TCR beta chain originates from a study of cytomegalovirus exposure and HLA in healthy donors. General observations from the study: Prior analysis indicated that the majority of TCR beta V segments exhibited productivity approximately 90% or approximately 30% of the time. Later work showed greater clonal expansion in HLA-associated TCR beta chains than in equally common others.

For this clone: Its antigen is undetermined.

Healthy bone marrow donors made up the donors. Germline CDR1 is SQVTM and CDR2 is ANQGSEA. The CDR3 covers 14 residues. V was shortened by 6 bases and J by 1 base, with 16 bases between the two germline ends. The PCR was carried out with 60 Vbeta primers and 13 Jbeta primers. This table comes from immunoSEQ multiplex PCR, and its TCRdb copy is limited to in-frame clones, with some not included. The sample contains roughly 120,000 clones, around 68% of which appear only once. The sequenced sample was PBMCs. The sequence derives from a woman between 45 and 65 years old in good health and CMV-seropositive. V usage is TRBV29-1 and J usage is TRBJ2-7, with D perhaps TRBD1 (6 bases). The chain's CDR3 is CSVPQGSSSYEQYF. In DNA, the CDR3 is TGCAGCGTCCCCCAGGGGTCTTCTTCCTACGAGCAGTACTTC.